This T cell receptor (beta chain) was sequenced during a study of beta chain features in type 1 diabetes. Germline CDR1 MNHEY, CDR2 SVGAGI. CDR3 length: 11 residues. Trimming removed 5 bases from V and 6 bases from J; junction bases left unmatched: 1. The investigators reverse transcribed all of the isolated RNA, so they sequenced expressed TCRB transcripts. Method: immunoSEQ multiplex PCR; TCRdb's copy keeps in-frame clones and lacks some. This table holds around 400,000 clones, about 12% found once. The gene calls are TRBV6-5 and TRBJ2-7; TRBD1 aligns across 7 bases. The sequenced material came from naive CD4+ T cells from blood. This TCR was sampled from a man between 18 and 29 years old in good health. This CDR3 is CASSRDSEQYF. CDR3 nucleotides: TGTGCCAGCAGTCGGGACAGCGAGCAGTACTTC.